This TCR beta chain is drawn from a study of blood T cell repertoires in COVID-19. The repertoire was sequenced with immunoSEQ multiplex PCR; TCRdb's copy has only in-frame clones and lacks some. The sample includes roughly 200,000 clones, around 83% seen only once; the top ten take over 1.5%. This sequence originates from a human donor in a cohort sampled during active COVID-19. The specimen was peripheral blood.

The CDR3 DNA is TGTGCCAGCACGCCGCCCGGGACTACCCAAGGCGAGCAGTACTTC. Residues: CASTPPGTTQGEQYF. The V call is TRBV7-2, the J call TRBJ2-7; TRBD2 agrees at 7 bases. CDR3 size: 15 residues. The junction had 15 bases not matched to a gene; V was cut back by 7 bases and J by 6 bases. The germline CDR1 and CDR2 sequences are SGHTA and FQGNSA.